This is a list of T cell receptor beta chains from one sample in a study of T cells of healthy individuals. One entry per CDR3 protein results from TCRdb running MiXCR on the 5' RACE reads. Of 60,000 to 75,000 distinct CDR3 sequences in the sample, around 15% are singletons; the top ten hold roughly 4.7%. The receptors derive from a human donor in good health. Each CDR3 is given without its conserved first and last residue.

j_call,cdr3_length,v_call,cdr3_aa
TRBJ1-1,14,TRBV7-9,ASSSWTGGAGTEAF
TRBJ2-3,10,TRBV14,ASSRLGYTQY
TRBJ2-1,10,TRBV29-1,SVGAGGDEQF
TRBJ1-2,12,TRBV5-1,ASSLTGANYGYT
TRBJ2-5,11,TRBV7-2,ASSVTGLETQY
TRBJ2-1,13,TRBV24-1,ATSDLASSYNEQF
TRBJ2-3,14,TRBV7-3,ASRKVGGDTTDTQY
TRBJ2-1,15,TRBV4-2,ASSQSASGSRYNEQF
TRBJ2-1,14,TRBV7-9,ASSLVPSSSYNEQF
TRBJ2-1,15,TRBV6-2/TRBV6-3,ASSYSGPAGVYNEQF
TRBJ2-1,14,TRBV7-3,ASSLYPGRVANEQF